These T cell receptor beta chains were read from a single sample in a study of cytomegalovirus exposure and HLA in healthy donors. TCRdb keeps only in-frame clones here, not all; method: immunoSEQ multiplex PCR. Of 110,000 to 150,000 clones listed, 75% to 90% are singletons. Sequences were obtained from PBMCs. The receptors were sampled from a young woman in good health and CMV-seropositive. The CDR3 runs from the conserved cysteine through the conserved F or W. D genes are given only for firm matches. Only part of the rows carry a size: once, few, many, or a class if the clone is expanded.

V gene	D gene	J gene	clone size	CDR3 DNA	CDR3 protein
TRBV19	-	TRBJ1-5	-	TGTGCCAGTAGTAAGGCCAGCTGGAAGGTGGGAGGCAATCAGCCCCAGCATTTT	CASSKASWKVGGNQPQHF
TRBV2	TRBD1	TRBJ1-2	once	TGTGCCAGCAGTGAGACCCGTACAGGGGTGCTAGGCTACACCTTC	CASSETRTGVLGYTF
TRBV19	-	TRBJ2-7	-	TGTGCCAGTAGTCCTTCAGTGACTGCCTACGAGCAGTACTTC	CASSPSVTAYEQYF
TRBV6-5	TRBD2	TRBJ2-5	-	TGTGCCAGCACGGGAGGCGGTGGCGGGGAGACCCAGTACTTC	CASTGGGGGETQYF
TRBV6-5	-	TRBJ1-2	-	TGTGCCAGCACCCTGGCGGTGGGGGGGAGGTATGGCTACACCTTC	CASTLAVGGRYGYTF
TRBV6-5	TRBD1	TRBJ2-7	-	TGTGCCAGCAGTTCACGACAGGGGGCATACGAGCAGTACTTC	CASSSRQGAYEQYF
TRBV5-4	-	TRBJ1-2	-	TGTGCCAGCAGCCCGCGACAGGCGTACTATGGCTACACCTTC	CASSPRQAYYGYTF
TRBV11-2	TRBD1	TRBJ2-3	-	TGTGCCAGCAGCTACGGACAGGGGGCAATAGATACGCAGTATTTT	CASSYGQGAIDTQYF
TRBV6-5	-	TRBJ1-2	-	TGTGCCAGCAGTTCCCTGCGGACGGGGAACTATGGCTACACCTTC	CASSSLRTGNYGYTF
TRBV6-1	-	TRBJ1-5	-	TGTGCCAGCAGTGATACCGGGAATAGCAATCAGCCCCAGCATTTT	CASSDTGNSNQPQHF
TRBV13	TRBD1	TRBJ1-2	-	TGTGCCAGCAGCTCGGGACAGGGGAACTATGGCTACACCTTC	CASSSGQGNYGYTF
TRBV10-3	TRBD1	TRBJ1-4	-	TGTGCCATCAGTGCACGACAGGGGGCTAATGAAAAACTGTTTTTT	CAISARQGANEKLFF
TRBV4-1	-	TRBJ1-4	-	TGCGCCAGCAGTTGGCTATCCGAGGGCTTTGAAAAACTGTTTTTT	CASSWLSEGFEKLFF
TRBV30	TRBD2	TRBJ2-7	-	TGTGCCTGGACCAGGACTAGCGGGGGTTACGAGCAGTACTTC	CAWTRTSGGYEQYF
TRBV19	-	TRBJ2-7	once	TGTGCCAGTAGTAGGAGCGGTGCCTACGAGCAGTACTTC	CASSRSGAYEQYF
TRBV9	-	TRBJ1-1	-	TGTGCCAGCAGCCCGCGGACAGACGAAGCTTTCTTT	CASSPRTDEAFF
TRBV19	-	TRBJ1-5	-	TGTGCCAGTAGTATAGATACGGGGCAGCCCCAGCATTTT	CASSIDTGQPQHF
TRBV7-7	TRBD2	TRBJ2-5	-	TGTGCCAGCAGCCGAGCGGGGGGGCAGGAGACCCAGTACTTC	CASSRAGGQETQYF
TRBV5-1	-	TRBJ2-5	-	TGCGCCAGCAGCTGGGACTCCCCCAAAGAGACCCAGTACTTC	CASSWDSPKETQYF
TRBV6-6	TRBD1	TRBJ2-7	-	TGTGCCAGCAGATATCCGGGACAGGGGGTATACGAGCAGTACTTC	CASRYPGQGVYEQYF
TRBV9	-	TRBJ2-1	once	TGTGCCAGCGGAGGGGTTGAGCAGTTCTTC	CASGGVEQFF
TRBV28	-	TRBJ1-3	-	TGTGCCAGCAGTCCAGGGACTCCCGAGGGGAACACCATATATTTT	CASSPGTPEGNTIYF
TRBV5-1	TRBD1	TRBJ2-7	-	TGCGCCAGCAGCACTCCCACGAAGGGGACAGCGCCCTACGAGCAGTACTTC	CASSTPTKGTAPYEQYF
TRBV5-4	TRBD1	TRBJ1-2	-	TGTGCCAGCAGCACCGGACAGGGAGGGTATGGCTACACCTTC	CASSTGQGGYGYTF
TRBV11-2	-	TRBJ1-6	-	TGTGCCAGCAGCTTAGAGGGGAGCTATAATTCACCCCTCCACTTT	CASSLEGSYNSPLHF
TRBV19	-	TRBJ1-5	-	TGTGCCAGCCGGACAGTCAATCAGCCCCAGCATTTT	CASRTVNQPQHF
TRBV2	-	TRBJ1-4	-	TGTGCCAGCAGTGAGCAGGCAACTAATGAAAAACTGTTTTTT	CASSEQATNEKLFF
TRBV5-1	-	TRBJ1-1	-	TGCGCCAGCAGCCAGACTACACAGGGCGGAACTGAAGCTTTCTTT	CASSQTTQGGTEAFF
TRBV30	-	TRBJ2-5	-	TGTGCCTGGAGACAGGAGACCCAGTACTTC	CAWRQETQYF
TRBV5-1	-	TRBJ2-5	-	TGCGCCAGCAGCTTGGTGGGGCAGGGAGGAGAGACCCAGTACTTC	CASSLVGQGGETQYF
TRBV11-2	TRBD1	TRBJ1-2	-	TGTGCCAGCAGCGCGCTCGCAGGGACAGGGGACTATGGCTACACCTTC	CASSALAGTGDYGYTF
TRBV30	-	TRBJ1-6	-	TGTGCCTGGAGTGAACAGGGATTCAATTCACCCCTCCACTTT	CAWSEQGFNSPLHF
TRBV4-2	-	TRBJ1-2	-	TGTGCCAGCAGCCAAGATCACCAGGCAGCCACAGGGGGCTACACCTTC	CASSQDHQAATGGYTF
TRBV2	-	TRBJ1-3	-	TGTGCCAGCAGTGGTCTACCCGGGGCTGGAAACACCATATATTTT	CASSGLPGAGNTIYF
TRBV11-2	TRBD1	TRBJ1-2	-	TGTGCCAGCAGCTTAGCTGGGACAGTCGGCGGCTACACCTTC	CASSLAGTVGGYTF
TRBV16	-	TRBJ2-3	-	TGTGCCAGCAGCCAATCGGTTGCTAGTTCAGCAGATACGCAGTATTTT	CASSQSVASSADTQYF
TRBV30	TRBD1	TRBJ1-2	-	TGTGCCTGGAGGGACCCGGGACAGGGGAGGACCTATGGCTACACCTTC	CAWRDPGQGRTYGYTF
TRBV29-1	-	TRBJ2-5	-	TGCAGCGTTGAAGCGGAGAACTTCCAAGAGACCCAGTACTTC	CSVEAENFQETQYF
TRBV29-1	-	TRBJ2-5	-	TGCAGCGTTGAAGGGACTGTCCAAGAGACCCAGTACTTC	CSVEGTVQETQYF
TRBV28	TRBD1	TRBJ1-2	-	TGTGCCAGCAGTTTAGCCGGGCAGGGGGCTGGCTACACCTTC	CASSLAGQGAGYTF
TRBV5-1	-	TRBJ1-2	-	TGCGCCAGCAGCTTAACAGGGTCGGAAGGCTATGGCTACACCTTC	CASSLTGSEGYGYTF
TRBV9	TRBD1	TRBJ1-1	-	TGTGCCAGCAGCCCCTCCGGGACAGCGAACACTGAAGCTTTCTTT	CASSPSGTANTEAFF
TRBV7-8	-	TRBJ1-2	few	TGTGCCAGCAGCTTGGAGGCGTTGGTTTGGGGCTACACCTTC	CASSLEALVWGYTF
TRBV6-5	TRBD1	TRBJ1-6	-	TGTGCCAGCAGCGGGACAGGGGGTTCACCCCTCCACTTT	CASSGTGGSPLHF
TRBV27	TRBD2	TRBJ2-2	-	TGTGCCAGCAGTTTATCGTGGCTAGCGGGGGGGGCCGGGGAGCTGTTTTTT	CASSLSWLAGGAGELFF
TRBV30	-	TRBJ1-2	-	TGTGCCTGGGAACGGGTCAACTATGGCTACACCTTC	CAWERVNYGYTF